The clone carrying this TCR beta chain was counted a few times. Sequencing was performed with immunoSEQ multiplex PCR; in TCRdb, only in-frame clones are kept and a portion is missing. The repertoire consists of some 120,000 clones, with 70% to 85% occurring once and the leading ten covering 9% to 15%. The data are from a study of blood T cell repertoires in COVID-19. The V gene lost 2 bases and the J gene lost 9 bases, with 14 bases spanning the gap. The CDR3 sequence is 15 residues long. Germline V CDR1 and CDR2: KGHSH, LQKENI. The genes are TRBV18 and TRBJ1-6; TRBD1 is a possible D gene (6 bases). The sample consisted of peripheral blood. The clonotype was recovered from a woman aged 55-70 years with acute or convalescent COVID-19. The chain's CDR3 is CASSPAGGRGSPLHF. The DNA for the CDR3 is TGTGCCAGCTCACCAGCGGGGGGCCGAGGTTCACCCCTCCACTTT.